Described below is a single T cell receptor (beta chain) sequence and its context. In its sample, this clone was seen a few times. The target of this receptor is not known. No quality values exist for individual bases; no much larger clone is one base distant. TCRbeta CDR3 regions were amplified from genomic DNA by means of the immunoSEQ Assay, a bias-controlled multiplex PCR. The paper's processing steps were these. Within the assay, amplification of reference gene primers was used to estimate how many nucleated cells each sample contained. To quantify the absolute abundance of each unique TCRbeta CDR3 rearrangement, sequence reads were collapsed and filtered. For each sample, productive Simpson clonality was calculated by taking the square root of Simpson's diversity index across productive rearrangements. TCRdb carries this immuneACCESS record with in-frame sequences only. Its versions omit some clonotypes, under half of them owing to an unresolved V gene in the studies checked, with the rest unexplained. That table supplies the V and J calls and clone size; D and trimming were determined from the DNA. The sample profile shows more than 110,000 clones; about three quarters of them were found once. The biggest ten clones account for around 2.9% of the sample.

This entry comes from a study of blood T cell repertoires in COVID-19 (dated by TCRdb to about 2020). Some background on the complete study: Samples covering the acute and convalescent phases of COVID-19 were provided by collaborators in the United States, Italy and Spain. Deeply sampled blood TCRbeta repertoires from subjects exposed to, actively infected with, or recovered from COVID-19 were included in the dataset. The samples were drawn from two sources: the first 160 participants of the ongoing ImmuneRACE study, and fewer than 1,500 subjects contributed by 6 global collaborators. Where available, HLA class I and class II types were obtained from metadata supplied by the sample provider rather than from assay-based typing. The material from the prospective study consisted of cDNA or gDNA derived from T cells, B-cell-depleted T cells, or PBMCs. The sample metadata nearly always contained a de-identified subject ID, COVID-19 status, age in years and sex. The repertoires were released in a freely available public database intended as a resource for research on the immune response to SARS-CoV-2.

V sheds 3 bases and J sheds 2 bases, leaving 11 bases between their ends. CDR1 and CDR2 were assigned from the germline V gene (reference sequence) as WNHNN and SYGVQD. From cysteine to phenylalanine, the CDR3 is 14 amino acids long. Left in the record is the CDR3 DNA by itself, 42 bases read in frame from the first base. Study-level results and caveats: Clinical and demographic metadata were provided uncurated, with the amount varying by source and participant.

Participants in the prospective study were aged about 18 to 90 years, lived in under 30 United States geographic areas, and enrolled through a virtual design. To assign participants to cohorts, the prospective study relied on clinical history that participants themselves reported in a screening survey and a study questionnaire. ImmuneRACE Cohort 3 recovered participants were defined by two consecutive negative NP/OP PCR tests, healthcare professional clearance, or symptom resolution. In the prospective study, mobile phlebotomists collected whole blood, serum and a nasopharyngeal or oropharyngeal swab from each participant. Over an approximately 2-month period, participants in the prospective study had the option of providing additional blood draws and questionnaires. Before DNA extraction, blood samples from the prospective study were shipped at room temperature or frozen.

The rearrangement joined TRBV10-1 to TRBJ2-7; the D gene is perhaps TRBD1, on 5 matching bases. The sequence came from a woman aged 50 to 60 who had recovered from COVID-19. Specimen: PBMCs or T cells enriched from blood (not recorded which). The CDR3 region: CASSEAGNPYEQYF. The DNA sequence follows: TGCGCCAGCAGTGAAGCAGGGAATCCCTACGAGCAGTACTTC.